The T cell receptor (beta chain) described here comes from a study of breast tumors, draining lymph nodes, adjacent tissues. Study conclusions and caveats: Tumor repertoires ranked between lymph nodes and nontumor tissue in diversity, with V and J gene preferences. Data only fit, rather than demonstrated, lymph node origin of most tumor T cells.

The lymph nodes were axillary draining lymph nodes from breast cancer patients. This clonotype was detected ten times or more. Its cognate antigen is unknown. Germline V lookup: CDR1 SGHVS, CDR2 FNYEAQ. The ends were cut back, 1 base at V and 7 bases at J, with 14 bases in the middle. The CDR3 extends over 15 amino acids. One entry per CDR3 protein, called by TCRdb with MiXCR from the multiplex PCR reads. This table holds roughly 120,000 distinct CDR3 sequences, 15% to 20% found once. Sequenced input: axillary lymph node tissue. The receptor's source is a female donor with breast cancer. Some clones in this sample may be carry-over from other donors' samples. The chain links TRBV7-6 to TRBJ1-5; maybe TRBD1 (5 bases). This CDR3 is CASSLGQGSGQPQHF. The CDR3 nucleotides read TGTGCCAGCAGCTTAGGTCAGGGAAGCGGACAGCCCCAGCATTTT.